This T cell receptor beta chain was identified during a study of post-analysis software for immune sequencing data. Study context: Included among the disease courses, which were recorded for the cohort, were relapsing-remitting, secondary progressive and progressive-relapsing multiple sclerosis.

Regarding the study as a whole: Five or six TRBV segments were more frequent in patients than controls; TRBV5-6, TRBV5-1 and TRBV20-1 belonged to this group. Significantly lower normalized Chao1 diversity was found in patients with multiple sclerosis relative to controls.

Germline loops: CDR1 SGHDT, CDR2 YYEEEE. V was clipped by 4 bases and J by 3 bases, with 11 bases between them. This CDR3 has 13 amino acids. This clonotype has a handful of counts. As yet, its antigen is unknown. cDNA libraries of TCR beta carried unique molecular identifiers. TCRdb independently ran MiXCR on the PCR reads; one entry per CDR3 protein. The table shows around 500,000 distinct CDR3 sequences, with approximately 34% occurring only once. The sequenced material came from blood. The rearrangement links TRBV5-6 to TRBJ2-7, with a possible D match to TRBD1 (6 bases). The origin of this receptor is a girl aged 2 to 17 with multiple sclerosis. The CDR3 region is CASSIGQSYEQYF. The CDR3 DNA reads TGTGCCAGCAGCATCGGACAGAGCTACGAGCAGTACTTC. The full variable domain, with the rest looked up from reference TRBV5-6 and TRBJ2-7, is DAGVTQSPTHLIKTRGQQVTLRCSPKSGHDTVSWYQQALGQGPQFIFQYYEEEERQRGNFPDRFSGHQFPNYSSELNVNALLLGDSALYLCASSIGQSYEQYFGPGTRLTVT.